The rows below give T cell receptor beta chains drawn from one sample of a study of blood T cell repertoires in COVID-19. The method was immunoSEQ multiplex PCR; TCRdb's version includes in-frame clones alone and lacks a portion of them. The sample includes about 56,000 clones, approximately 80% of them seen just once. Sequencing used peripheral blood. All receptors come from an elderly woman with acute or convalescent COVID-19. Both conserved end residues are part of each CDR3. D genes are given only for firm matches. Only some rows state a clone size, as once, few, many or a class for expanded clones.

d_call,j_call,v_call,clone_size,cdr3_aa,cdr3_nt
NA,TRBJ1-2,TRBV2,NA,CASRGQTANYGYTF,TGTGCCAGCAGAGGCCAGACAGCTAACTATGGCTACACCTTC
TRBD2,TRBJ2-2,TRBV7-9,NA,CAGGTSVGTGELFF,TGTGCCGGTGGGACTAGCGTGGGCACCGGGGAGCTGTTTTTT
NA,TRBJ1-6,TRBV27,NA,CASRPQGWSLTPLHF,TGTGCCAGCAGACCACAGGGTTGGAGCCTCACGCCCCTCCACTTT
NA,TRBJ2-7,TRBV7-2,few,CASSFPPNSYEQYF,TGTGCCAGCAGCTTCCCCCCAAACTCGTACGAGCAGTACTTC
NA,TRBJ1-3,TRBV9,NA,CASSVGTASFSGNTIYF,TGTGCCAGCAGCGTAGGGACAGCATCTTTCTCTGGAAACACCATATATTTT
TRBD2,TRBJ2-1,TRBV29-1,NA,CSVDGGGKNNEQFF,TGCAGCGTTGATGGCGGGGGGAAGAACAATGAGCAGTTCTTC
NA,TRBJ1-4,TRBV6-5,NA,CASRGTTEKLFF,TGTGCCAGCCGAGGGACTACTGAAAAACTGTTTTTT
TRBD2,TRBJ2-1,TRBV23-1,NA,CASSQKGPSGGAIYNEQFF,TGCGCCAGCAGTCAAAAAGGCCCTAGCGGGGGGGCCATCTACAATGAGCAGTTCTTC
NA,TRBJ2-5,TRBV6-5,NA,CATTGGGEETQYF,TGTGCCACCACCGGAGGAGGGGAAGAGACCCAGTACTTC
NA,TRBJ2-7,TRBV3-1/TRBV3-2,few,CASSQDWASYEQYF,TGTGCCAGCAGCCAAGACTGGGCCTCCTACGAGCAGTACTTC
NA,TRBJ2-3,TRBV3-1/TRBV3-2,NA,CASSQDTWSRDTQYF,TGTGCCAGCAGCCAAGATACGTGGAGCCGAGATACGCAGTATTTT
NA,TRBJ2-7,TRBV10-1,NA,CASSQDSSSYEQYF,TGCGCCAGCAGCCAGGACAGTTCATCCTACGAGCAGTACTTC
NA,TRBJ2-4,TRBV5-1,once,CASSLELAKNIQYF,TGCGCCAGCAGCTTGGAGCTAGCCAAAAACATTCAGTACTTC
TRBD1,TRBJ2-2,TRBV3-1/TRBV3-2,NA,CASSQVLRNRGTGELFF,TGTGCCAGCAGCCAAGTTCTTCGGAACAGGGGGACCGGGGAGCTGTTTTTT
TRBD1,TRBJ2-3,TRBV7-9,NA,CASSKGPGQGLADTQYF,TGTGCCAGCAGTAAAGGACCGGGACAGGGCCTGGCAGATACGCAGTATTTT
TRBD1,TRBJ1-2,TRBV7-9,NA,CASRKEGQGAPTF,TGTGCCAGCAGAAAAGAGGGACAGGGGGCGCCTACCTTC
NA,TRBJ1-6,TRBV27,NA,CASMKGLDAPLHF,TGTGCCAGCATGAAGGGGTTGGATGCACCCCTCCACTTT
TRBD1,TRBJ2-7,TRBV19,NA,CASSTTTGGSSYEQYF,TGTGCCAGTAGTACCACGACAGGGGGCTCTTCCTACGAGCAGTACTTC
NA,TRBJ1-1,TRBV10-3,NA,CAISESRAGRDTEAFF,TGTGCCATCAGTGAGTCGCGTGCGGGAAGGGACACTGAAGCTTTCTTT
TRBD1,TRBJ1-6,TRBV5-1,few,CASSNGQVYNSPLHF,TGCGCCAGCAGCAATGGACAGGTCTATAATTCACCCCTCCACTTT
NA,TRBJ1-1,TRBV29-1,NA,CSAGTVNTEAFF,TGCAGCGCTGGAACAGTGAACACTGAAGCTTTCTTT
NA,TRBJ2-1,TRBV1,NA,CTSSQDDGTDLYNEQFF,TGCACCAGCAGCCAAGATGACGGGACAGACCTTTACAATGAGCAGTTCTTC
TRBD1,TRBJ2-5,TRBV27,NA,CASSFGQATTGTQYF,TGTGCCAGCAGTTTCGGACAGGCCACCACGGGAACCCAGTACTTC
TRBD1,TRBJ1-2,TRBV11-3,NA,CASSSGTDYSYGYTF,TGTGCCAGCAGCTCCGGGACAGATTATAGCTATGGCTACACCTTC
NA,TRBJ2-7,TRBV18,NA,CASSVTGVGDSYEQYF,TGTGCCAGCTCAGTGACTGGCGTTGGTGATTCCTACGAGCAGTACTTC
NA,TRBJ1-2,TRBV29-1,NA,CSVEKGGYGYTF,TGCAGCGTTGAAAAGGGGGGGTATGGCTACACCTTC
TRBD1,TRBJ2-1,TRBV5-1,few,CASSPGGRGIDEQFF,TGCGCCAGCAGCCCCGGTGGCAGGGGGATTGATGAGCAGTTCTTC
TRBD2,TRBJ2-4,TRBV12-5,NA,CARGLDAGGGPIAKNIQYF,TGTGCTCGTGGTTTGGATGCGGGGGGGGGTCCCATAGCCAAAAACATTCAGTACTTC
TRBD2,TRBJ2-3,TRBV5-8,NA,CASSLRTRADTQYF,TGTGCCAGCAGCCTGAGGACTAGGGCAGATACGCAGTATTTT
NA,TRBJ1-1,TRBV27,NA,CASSSGMTNTEAFF,TGTGCCAGCAGTTCAGGTATGACGAACACTGAAGCTTTCTTT
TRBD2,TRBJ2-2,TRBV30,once,CAWSVRGSGGVGELFF,TGTGCCTGGAGTGTACGGGGTAGCGGGGGAGTCGGGGAGCTGTTTTTT
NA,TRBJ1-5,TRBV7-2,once,CASSLAGSHNQPQHF,TGTGCCAGCAGCTTAGCGGGGAGCCACAATCAGCCCCAGCATTTT
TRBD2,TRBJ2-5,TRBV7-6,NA,CASLAGGQETQYF,TGTGCCAGCTTAGCGGGGGGGCAGGAGACCCAGTACTTC
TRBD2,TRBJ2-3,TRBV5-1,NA,CASSLRTSGASTDTQYF,TGCGCCAGCAGCTTGCGGACTAGCGGGGCCTCCACAGATACGCAGTATTTT
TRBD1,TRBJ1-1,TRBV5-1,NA,CASSLPWTGRANTEAFF,TGCGCCAGCAGCTTGCCCTGGACAGGCCGAGCTAACACTGAAGCTTTCTTT
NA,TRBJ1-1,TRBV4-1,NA,CASSPGEITRNTEAFF,TGCGCCAGCAGCCCCGGAGAGATAACCCGAAACACTGAAGCTTTCTTT
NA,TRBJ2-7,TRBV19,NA,CASSTYDSEQYF,TGTGCCAGTAGTACCTACGACTCCGAGCAGTACTTC
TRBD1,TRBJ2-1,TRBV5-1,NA,CASSFRGLNNEQFF,TGCGCCAGCAGCTTTAGGGGGCTGAACAATGAGCAGTTCTTC
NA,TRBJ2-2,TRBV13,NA,CASRSQVVAGELFF,TGTGCCAGCAGATCACAGGTGGTCGCCGGGGAGCTGTTTTTT
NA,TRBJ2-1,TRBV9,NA,CARSGGQGGVDEQFF,TGTGCCCGCAGCGGGGGCCAGGGGGGAGTGGATGAGCAGTTCTTC
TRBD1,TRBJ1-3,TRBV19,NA,CASTRDRIPSGNTIYF,TGTGCCAGTACCAGGGACAGGATCCCTTCTGGAAACACCATATATTTT
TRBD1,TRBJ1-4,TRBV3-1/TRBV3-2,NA,CASTTLGQGEGKLFF,TGTGCCAGCACCACCCTAGGGCAGGGGGAAGGAAAACTGTTTTTT